The clone carrying this TCR beta chain was observed a few times. Antigen unknown. On the basis of clinical symptoms, serum thyroxine and TRAb, thyroid ultrasound and orbital computed tomography, diagnoses were made. This sample stems from a study of T cells in Graves' hyperthyroidism and ophthalmopathy. Broader study findings: Blood shared most expanded thyroid clonotypes above 0.001.

V lost 4 bases and J lost 0, with 10 bases in between. Per germline, CDR1 MGHRA and CDR2 YSYEKL. The CDR3 runs 15 residues. Amplification yielded TCR beta CDR3 regions, with RNA transcripts as the source. The TCR CDR3 was amplified in a first-round RT-PCR using the HTBI primer set. MiXCR, run by TCRdb on the multiplex PCR reads, gives a single entry per CDR3 protein. This sample carries fewer than 300,000 distinct CDR3 sequences, around 15% of them seen once, and the ten largest clones take roughly 30%. Sequences were obtained from blood. This TCR derives from a woman between 50 and 59 years old with Graves' hyperthyroidism that later progressed to Graves' ophthalmopathy. The gene calls are TRBV4-1 and TRBJ1-5; D remains ambiguous. CDR3 sequence (DNA): TGCGCCAGCAGCCGGGTCTTTTATAGCAATCAGCCCCAGCATTTT. It yields the protein CASSRVFYSNQPQHF.